This T cell receptor beta chain is from a study of beta chain features in type 1 diabetes (dated by TCRdb to the late 2010s). General notes on the study: Mean age, gender distribution, total cell number and subset yield were not different between patients and healthy donors. A total of 100 million to 110 million sorted cells were examined across all samples, and a strong correlation was observed between cell number per subset and RNA yield. The study compared TCRB repertoires of sorted circulating CD4+ T cell subsets between recently diagnosed type 1 diabetes patients and matched healthy donors. Whereas all 30 or so donors provided naive and central memory subsets, regulatory and stem cell-like memory subsets were isolated from just 8 patients and roughly eight healthy donors. Study-wide findings and limitations: Fewer insertions and more nucleotide deletions at VDJ recombination sites were observed in patients with type 1 diabetes, implying thymic rearrangement abnormalities. Shorter templates might be favored by PCR, yet because patient and control samples were amplified and corrected together, any such skew would affect both groups equally. Because the HLA sub-analyses included only small numbers of individuals, any influence of HLA type on TCRB rearrangement was left unresolved. Naive, central memory and regulatory TCRB repertoires appeared more similar among patients than among healthy donors. Because cDNA was sequenced instead of genomic DNA, highly expressing activated cells could be over-represented, though the groups showed no difference in activation or CD3 levels. A moderate but significant shortening of TCRB CDR3 length was observed in type 1 diabetes patients in all four CD4+ subsets.

The entire amount of isolated RNA was reverse transcribed using the High Capacity cDNA Reverse Transcription Kit, so the sequenced TCRB transcripts were expressed ones. Deep immunoSEQ sequencing was performed on naive, central memory and regulatory T cell samples, with an average of roughly 3.3 million total reads per sample. Sorted cells were lysed in RLT buffer and RNA was extracted with DNase-treated RNeasy Micro or Mini kits, depending on cell number. To prevent cross-contamination, every cell subset was processed on its own, while patient and healthy donor samples were processed together. Using the immunoSEQ multiplex PCR, TCRB sequences were amplified from cDNA into 87-bp fragments spanning the CDR3 region. Sequencing of the amplicons was done on the Illumina HiSeq platform. The original pipeline was this. PCR bias was corrected computationally using synthetic template baselines, and reads within Hamming distance 2 were collapsed, with unmergeable singletons discarded. By aligning reads against IMGT, V, D and J genes, CDR3 length, and insertions or deletions at six rearrangement sites were assigned. Within each subset, clonotype counts were normalized to the number of sorted cells before true diversity and Gini coefficients were calculated with the tcR R package. The overlap coefficient, calculated on TCRB nucleotide sequences, was used to quantify repertoire sharing. Out-of-frame TCRB sequences from naive cells were analyzed to stand in for the pre-selection repertoire. What TCRdb holds here is the immuneACCESS table cut down to in-frame rearrangements. Part of the clones is not present; checked against another copy, under half of the missing clones reflect an unresolved V gene, and the others are unexplained. The DNA gave D and trimming, while V, J and clone size come from that table. Present in this sample are about 260,000 clones, around 25% of which were seen just once. 0.012% of the sample lies in the top ten.

From each donor, a single peripheral blood sample of around 120 mL on average was drawn into heparinised tubes. Using a panel that included CD45RO, CCR7, CD25, CD127, CD95 and CD27, naive, central memory, regulatory and stem cell-like memory CD4+ T cells were sorted on a BD FACSAria II. All sorted populations exceeded 95% purity. Right away, PBMCs were isolated by Lymphoprep density gradient centrifugation and were stained directly, with no culture step. To minimize batch effects, samples were stained and sorted in pairs, one healthy donor with one patient per experiment. The germline V gene sets CDR1 to SQVTM and CDR2 to ANQGSEA. Including cysteine and phenylalanine, the CDR3 has 14 amino acids. Of all the DNA, just the CDR3 is kept, 42 bases in frame from base 1. V is reduced by 4 bases and J by 2 bases, leaving a spacing of 11 bases between them. Concerning this clone: Its antigen is still unknown. Within one base of it there is no much larger clone, and no base qualities were kept.

Sequenced: naive CD4+ T cells from blood. This specimen's cell subset or site label, per the study, means: true naive CD4+ T cells. This chain joins TRBV29-1 to TRBJ2-2; too little of a D gene remains to name it. The sequence was collected from a woman aged 25 to 39 with type 1 diabetes. The sequenced DNA is TGCAGCGTTGGGGTGCAGGTTAACACCGGGGAGCTGTTTTTT. Protein translation: CSVGVQVNTGELFF.